This T cell receptor (beta chain) was documented in a study of blood T cell repertoires in COVID-19 (TCRdb year 2020). With respect to the entire study: Samples covering the acute and convalescent phases of COVID-19 were provided by collaborators in the United States, Italy and Spain. The material from the prospective study consisted of cDNA or gDNA derived from T cells, B-cell-depleted T cells, or PBMCs. A freely available public database, intended as a resource for researchers studying the immune response to SARS-CoV-2, is where the repertoires were released. Deeply sampled blood TCRbeta repertoires from subjects exposed to, actively infected with, or recovered from COVID-19 were included in the dataset. Sample metadata almost always included a de-identified subject ID, COVID-19 status, age in years and sex. HLA class I and class II types, where available, came from metadata supplied by the sample provider rather than from assay-based typing. Samples came from the ongoing ImmuneRACE study (first 160 participants) plus 1,254 subjects from 6 global collaborators. Summary of the overall study and its limitations: Clinical and demographic metadata were provided uncurated, with the amount varying by source and participant.

This clone was found once. Its recognized antigen is unknown. Base quality data are lacking; no much larger clone is found one base away. From V the trimming removes 4 bases and from J it removes 1 base, while the gene matches leave 7 bases of the junction unaccounted for. CDR1 SGHRS and CDR2 YFSETQ were looked up in the germline V gene. The CDR3 numbers 16 residues from cysteine through phenylalanine. The sequence is cut down to CDR3 DNA, 48 bases in frame from base 1. Collaborating institutions collected whole blood in K2EDTA tubes following their own protocols. For TCRbeta analysis, collaborators shipped samples in one of three forms: frozen whole blood, isolated PBMCs, or DNA extracted from either of those sample types. TCRbeta CDR3 regions were amplified from genomic DNA using the immunoSEQ Assay, a bias-controlled multiplex PCR. Per the source publication's procedure: Within the assay, amplification of reference gene primers was used to estimate how many nucleated cells each sample contained. To quantify the absolute abundance of each unique TCRbeta CDR3 rearrangement, sequence reads were collapsed and filtered. For each sample, productive Simpson clonality was calculated as the square root of Simpson's diversity index across productive rearrangements. Imported from immuneACCESS, the table was reduced by TCRdb to in-frame sequences with V and J called. These copies leave out some clones; in studies compared against another copy, an unresolved V gene accounts for under half, and the cause of the remainder is not known. Clonal size and the V and J genes are those of that table, whereas D and trimming came from the DNA. The sample table holds 110,000 or so clones, of which approximately 81% were seen once. About 3.4% of the sample comes from the top ten.

Sample: peripheral blood. This clonotype was obtained from a middle-aged man with acute or convalescent COVID-19. Recombination connected TRBV5-1 to TRBJ2-3; the junction holds 9 bases that match TRBD1. Here is the DNA: TGCGCCAGCAGCCCGACAGGGGGGGTTGGCACAGATACGCAGTATTTT. The encoded protein is CASSPTGGVGTDTQYF.